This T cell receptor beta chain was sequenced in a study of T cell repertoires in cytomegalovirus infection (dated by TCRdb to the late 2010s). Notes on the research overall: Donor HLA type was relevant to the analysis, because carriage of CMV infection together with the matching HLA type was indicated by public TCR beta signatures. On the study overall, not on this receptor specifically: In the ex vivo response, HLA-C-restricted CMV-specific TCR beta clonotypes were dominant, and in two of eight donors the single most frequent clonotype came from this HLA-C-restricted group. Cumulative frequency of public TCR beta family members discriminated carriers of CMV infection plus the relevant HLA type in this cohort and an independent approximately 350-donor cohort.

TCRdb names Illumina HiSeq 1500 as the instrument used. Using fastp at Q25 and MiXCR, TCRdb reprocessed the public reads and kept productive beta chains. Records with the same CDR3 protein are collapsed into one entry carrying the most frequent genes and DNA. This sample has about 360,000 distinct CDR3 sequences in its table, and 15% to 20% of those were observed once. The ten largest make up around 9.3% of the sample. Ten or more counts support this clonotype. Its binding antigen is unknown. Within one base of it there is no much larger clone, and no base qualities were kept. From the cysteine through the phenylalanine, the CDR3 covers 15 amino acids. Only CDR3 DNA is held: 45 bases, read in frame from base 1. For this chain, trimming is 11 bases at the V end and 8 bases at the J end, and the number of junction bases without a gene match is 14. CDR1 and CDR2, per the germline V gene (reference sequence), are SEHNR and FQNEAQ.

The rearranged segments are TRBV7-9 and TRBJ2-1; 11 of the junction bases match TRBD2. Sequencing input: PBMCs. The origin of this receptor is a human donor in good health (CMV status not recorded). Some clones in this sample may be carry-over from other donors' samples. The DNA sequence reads TGTGCCGGAGCTCGGGCTAGCGGGAGGTCGGATGAGCAGTTCTTC. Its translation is CAGARASGRSDEQFF.